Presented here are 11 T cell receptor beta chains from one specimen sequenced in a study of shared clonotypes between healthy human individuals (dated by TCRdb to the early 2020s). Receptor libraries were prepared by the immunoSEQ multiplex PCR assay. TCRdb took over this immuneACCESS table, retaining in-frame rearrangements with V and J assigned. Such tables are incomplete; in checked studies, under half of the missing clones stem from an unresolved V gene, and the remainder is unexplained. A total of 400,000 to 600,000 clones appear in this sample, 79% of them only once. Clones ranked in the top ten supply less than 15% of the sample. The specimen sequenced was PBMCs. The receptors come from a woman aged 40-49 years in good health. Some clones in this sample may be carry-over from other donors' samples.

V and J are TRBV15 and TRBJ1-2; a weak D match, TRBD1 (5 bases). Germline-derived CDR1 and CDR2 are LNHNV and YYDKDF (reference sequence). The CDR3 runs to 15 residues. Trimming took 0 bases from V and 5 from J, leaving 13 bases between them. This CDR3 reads CATSREFGTVYGYTF. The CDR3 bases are TGTGCCACCAGCAGAGAATTTGGGACGGTTTATGGCTACACCTTC.

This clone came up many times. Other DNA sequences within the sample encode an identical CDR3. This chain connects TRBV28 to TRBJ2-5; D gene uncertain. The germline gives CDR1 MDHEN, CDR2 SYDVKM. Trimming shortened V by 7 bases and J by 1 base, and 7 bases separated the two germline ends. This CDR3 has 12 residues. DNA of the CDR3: TGTGCCAGCACCCGGACCCAAGAGACCCAGTACTTC. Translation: CASTRTQETQYF. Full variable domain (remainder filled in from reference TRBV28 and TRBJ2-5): DVKVTQSSRYLVKRTGEKVFLECVQDMDHENMFWYRQDPGLGLRLIYFSYDVKMKEKGDIPEGYSVSREKKERFSLILESASTNQTSMYLCASTRTQETQYFGPGTRLLVL.

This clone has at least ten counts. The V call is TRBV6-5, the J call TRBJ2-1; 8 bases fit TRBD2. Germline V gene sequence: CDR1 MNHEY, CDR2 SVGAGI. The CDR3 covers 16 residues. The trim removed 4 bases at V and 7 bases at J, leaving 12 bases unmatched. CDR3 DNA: TGTGCCAGCAGTTCCCCTCGCAGCGGGAGACTGAATGAGCAGTTCTTC. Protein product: CASSSPRSGRLNEQFF.

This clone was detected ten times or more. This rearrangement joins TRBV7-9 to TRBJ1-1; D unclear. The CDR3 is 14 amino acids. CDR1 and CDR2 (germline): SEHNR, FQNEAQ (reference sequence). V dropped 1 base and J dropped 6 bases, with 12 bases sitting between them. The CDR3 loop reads CASSLGLMGAEAFF. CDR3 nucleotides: TGTGCCAGCAGCTTAGGTCTGATGGGAGCTGAAGCTTTCTTT.

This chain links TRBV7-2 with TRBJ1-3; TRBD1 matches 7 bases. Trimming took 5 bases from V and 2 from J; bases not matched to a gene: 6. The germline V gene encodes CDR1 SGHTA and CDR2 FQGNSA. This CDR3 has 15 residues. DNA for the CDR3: TGTGCCAGCAGCCCCGCGACAGGGCCTGGAAACACCATATATTTT. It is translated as CASSPATGPGNTIYF. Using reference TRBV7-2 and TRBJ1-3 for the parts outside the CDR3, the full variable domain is GAGVSQSPSNKVTEKGKDVELRCDPISGHTALYWYRQSLGQGLEFLIYFQGNSAPDKSGLPSDRFSAERTGGSVSTLTIQRTQQEDSAVYLCASSPATGPGNTIYFGEGSWLTVV.

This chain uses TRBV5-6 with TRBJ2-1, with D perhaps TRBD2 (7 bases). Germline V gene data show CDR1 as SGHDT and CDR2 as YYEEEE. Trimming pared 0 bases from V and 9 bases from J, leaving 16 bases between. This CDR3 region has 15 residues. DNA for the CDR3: TGTGCCAGCAGCTTGGAACAGGGAGGGCTGGGTGAGCAGTTCTTC. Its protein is CASSLEQGGLGEQFF.

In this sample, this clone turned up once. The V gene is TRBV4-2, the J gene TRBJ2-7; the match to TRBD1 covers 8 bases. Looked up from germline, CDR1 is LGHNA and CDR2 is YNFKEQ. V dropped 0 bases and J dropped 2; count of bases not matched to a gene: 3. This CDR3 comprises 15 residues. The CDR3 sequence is CASSQDRTGPYEQYF. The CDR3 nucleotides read TGTGCCAGCAGCCAAGATCGGACAGGGCCCTACGAGCAGTACTTC.

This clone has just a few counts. CDR3 nucleotides: TGTGCCAGCAGCCACTTCCCCGGGACAGGGAGCTCCTACGAGCAGTACTTC. Its translation: CASSHFPGTGSSYEQYF. J is TRBJ2-7 and V is TRBV14; 9 nucleotides match TRBD1. J was trimmed by 0 bases and V by 3 bases; bases with no gene match: 9. In germline, CDR1 is SGHDN, CDR2 FVKESK. This CDR3 has 17 amino acids. The full variable domain, completed using reference TRBV14 and TRBJ2-7, is EAGVTQFPSHSVIEKGQTVTLRCDPISGHDNLYWYRRVMGKEIKFLLHFVKESKQDESGMPNNRFLAERTGGTYSTLKVQPAELEDSGVYFCASSHFPGTGSSYEQYFGPGTRLTVT.

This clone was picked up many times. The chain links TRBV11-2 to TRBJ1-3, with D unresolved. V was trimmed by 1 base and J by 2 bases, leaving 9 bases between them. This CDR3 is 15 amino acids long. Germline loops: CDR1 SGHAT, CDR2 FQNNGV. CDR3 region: CASSLAFEPGNTIYF. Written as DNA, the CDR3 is TGTGCCAGCAGCTTAGCCTTTGAACCTGGAAACACCATATATTTT.

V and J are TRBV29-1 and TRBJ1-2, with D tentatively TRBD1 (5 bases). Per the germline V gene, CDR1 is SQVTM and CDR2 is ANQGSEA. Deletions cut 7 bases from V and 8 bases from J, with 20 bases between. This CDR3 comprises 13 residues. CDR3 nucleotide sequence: TGCAGCGCAACAAAGGAGGGGTCGCTCGGCTACACCTTC. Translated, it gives CSATKEGSLGYTF.

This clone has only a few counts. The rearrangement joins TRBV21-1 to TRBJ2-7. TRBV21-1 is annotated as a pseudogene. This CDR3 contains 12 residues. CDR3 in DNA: TGTGCCAGCAGCCCCGCCCTCTACGAGCAGTACTTC. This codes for CASSPALYEQYF.